These T cell receptor beta chains were read from a single sample in a study of cytomegalovirus exposure and HLA in healthy donors. Assay used: immunoSEQ multiplex PCR; TCRdb lists only in-frame clones, some missing. The repertoire includes some 90,000 clones, approximately 76% of them detected once, and 5% to 5.5% sits in the top ten. What was sequenced was PBMCs. These receptors were obtained from a man under 40 in good health and CMV-seropositive. Both conserved end residues are part of each CDR3.

>TRBV5-5
CASSLKGTHNQPQHF
>TRBV7-2
CASSPGGATSYEQYF
>TRBV7-9
CASSLDRGSYNEQFF
>TRBV7-2
CASSPRASSYEQYF
>TRBV28
CASSPPPSESTYEQYF
>TRBV7-7
CASSEGGAGELFF
>TRBV5-1
CASSLGGLAGQETQYF
>TRBV6-5
CASRSQGAIFEKLFF
>TRBV9
CASSVEGQNQETQYF
>TRBV19
CAGGTSGAGELFF